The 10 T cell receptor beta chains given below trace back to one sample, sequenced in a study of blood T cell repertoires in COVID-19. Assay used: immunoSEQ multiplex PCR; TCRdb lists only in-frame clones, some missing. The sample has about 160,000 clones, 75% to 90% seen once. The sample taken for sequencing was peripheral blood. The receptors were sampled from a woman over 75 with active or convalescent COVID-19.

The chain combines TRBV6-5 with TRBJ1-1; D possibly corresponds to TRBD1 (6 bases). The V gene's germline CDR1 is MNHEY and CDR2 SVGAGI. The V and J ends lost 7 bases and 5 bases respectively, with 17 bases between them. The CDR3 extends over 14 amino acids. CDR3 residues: CASTQGQGGTEAFF. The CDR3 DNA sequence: TGTGCCAGCACCCAGGGGCAGGGAGGGACTGAAGCTTTCTTT.

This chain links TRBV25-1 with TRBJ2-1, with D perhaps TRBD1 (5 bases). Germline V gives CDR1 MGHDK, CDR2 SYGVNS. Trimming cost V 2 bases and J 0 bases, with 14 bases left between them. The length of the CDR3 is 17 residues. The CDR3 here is CASSEPPGPSSYNEQFF. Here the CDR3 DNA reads TGTGCCAGCAGTGAACCCCCAGGGCCCAGCTCCTACAATGAGCAGTTCTTC.

CDR3 residues: CATSVPDSNYGYTF. In nucleotides, the CDR3 is TGTGCCACCAGTGTGCCGGACAGTAACTATGGCTACACCTTC. The chain employs TRBV24-1 and TRBJ1-2; a weak D match, TRBD1 (6 bases). The CDR3 spans 14 residues. V lost 5 bases and J 1 base, leaving 10 bases between the germline ends. The germline V gene has CDR1 KGHDR and CDR2 SFDVKD.

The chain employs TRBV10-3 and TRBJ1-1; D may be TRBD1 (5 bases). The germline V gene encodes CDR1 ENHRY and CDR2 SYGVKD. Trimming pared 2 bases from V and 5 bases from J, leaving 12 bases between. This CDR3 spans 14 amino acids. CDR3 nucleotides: TGTGCCATCAGTGAGAACCCAGGGCTGACTGAAGCTTTCTTT. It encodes CAISENPGLTEAFF.

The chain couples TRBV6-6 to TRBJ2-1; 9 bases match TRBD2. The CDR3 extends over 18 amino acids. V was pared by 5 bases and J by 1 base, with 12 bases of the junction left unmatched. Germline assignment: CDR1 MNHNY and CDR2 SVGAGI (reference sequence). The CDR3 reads CASSRSGGRATSYNEQFF. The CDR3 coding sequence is TGTGCCAGCAGTCGTAGCGGGGGCAGAGCCACGTCCTACAATGAGCAGTTCTTC.

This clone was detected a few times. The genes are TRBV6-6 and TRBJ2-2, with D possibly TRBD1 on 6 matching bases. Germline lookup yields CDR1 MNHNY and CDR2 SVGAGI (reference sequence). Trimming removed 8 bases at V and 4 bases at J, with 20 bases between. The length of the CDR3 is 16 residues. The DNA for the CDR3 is TGTGCCAGCCAAAACCTGGCAGGGGTTGGCACCGGGGAGCTGTTTTTT. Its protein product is CASQNLAGVGTGELFF.

The CDR3 protein is CASSLSGVAFF. The CDR3 DNA is TGTGCCAGCAGCTTATCGGGGGTAGCTTTCTTT. The V gene is TRBV7-9, the J gene TRBJ1-1, with D tentatively TRBD1 (5 bases). The germline CDR1 and CDR2 sequences are SEHNR and FQNEAQ (reference sequence). The CDR3 covers 11 residues. Trimming took 2 bases from V and 10 from J, leaving 8 bases between them. Variable domain in full (rest from reference TRBV7-9 and TRBJ1-1): DTGVSQNPRHKITKRGQNVTFRCDPISEHNRLYWYRQTLGQGPEFLTYFQNEAQLEKSRLLSDRFSAERPKGSFSTLEIQRTEQGDSAMYLCASSLSGVAFFGQGTRLTVV.

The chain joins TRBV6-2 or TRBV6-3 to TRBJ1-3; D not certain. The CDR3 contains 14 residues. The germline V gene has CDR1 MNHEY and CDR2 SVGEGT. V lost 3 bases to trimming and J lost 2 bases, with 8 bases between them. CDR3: CASSYSETGNTIYF. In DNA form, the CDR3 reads TGTGCCAGCAGTTATTCGGAGACTGGAAACACCATATATTTT.

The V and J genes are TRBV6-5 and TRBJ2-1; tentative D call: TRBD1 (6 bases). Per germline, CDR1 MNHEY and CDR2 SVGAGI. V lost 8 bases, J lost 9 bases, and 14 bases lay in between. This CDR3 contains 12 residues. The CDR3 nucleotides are TGTGCCAGCTACAGGGCGTCGGCTGAGCAGTTCTTC. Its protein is CASYRASAEQFF.

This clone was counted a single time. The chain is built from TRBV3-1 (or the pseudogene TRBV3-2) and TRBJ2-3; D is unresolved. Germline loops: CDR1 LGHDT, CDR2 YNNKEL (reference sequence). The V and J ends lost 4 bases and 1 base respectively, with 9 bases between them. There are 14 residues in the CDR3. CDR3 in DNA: TGTGCCAGCAGCCCCAGGTGGGGCACAGATACGCAGTATTTT. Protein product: CASSPRWGTDTQYF.